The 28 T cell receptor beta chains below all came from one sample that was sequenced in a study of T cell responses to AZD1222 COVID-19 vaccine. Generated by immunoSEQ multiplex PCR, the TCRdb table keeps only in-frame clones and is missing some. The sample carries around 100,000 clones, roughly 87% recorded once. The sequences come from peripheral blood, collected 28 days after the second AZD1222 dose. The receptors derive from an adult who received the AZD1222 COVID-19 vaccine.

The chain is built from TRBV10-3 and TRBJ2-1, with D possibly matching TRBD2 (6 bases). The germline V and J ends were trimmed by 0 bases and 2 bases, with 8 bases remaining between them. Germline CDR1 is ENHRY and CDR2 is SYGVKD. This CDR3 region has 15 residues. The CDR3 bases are TGTGCCATCAGTGAGTCAGGCGGGGCCTACAATGAGCAGTTCTTC. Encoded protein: CAISESGGAYNEQFF.

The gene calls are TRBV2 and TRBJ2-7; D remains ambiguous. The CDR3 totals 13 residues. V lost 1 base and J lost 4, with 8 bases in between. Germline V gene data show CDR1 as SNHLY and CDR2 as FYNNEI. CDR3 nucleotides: TGTGCCAGCAGTGAAGGTTCGAGGTACGAGCAGTACTTC. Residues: CASSEGSRYEQYF.

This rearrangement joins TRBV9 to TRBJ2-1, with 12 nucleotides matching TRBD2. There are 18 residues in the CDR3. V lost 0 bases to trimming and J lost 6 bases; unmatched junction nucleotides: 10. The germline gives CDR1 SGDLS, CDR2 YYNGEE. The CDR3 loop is CASSVGLAGARGPNEQFF. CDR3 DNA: TGTGCCAGCAGCGTAGGACTAGCGGGGGCACGGGGGCCCAATGAGCAGTTCTTC.

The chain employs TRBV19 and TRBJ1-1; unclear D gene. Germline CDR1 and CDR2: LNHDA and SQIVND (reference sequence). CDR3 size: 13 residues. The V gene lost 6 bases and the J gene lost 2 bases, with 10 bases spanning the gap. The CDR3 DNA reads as TGTGCCAGTAGGAGACGAGAAAACACTGAAGCTTTCTTT. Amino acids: CASRRRENTEAFF.

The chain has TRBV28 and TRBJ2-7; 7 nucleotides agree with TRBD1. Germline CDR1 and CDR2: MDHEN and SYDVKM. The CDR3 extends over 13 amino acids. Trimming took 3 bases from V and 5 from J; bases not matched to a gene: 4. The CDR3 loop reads CASSFRGRHEQYF. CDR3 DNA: TGTGCCAGCAGTTTTAGGGGGCGGCACGAGCAGTACTTC.

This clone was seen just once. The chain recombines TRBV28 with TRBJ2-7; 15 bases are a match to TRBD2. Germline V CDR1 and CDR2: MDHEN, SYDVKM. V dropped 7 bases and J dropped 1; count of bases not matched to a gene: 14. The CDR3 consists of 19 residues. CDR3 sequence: CASNQLGTSGRKWSYEQYF. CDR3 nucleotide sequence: TGTGCCAGCAATCAACTGGGGACTAGCGGGAGGAAATGGTCCTACGAGCAGTACTTC.

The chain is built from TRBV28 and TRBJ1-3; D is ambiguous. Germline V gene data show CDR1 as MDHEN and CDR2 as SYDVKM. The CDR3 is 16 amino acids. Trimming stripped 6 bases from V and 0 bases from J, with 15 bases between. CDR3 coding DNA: TGTGCCAGCAGACTGGGAAGTATCAGCTCTGGAAACACCATATATTTT. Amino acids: CASRLGSISSGNTIYF.

The chain's CDR3 is CASSSPRSSGSYTGELFF. Written as DNA, the CDR3 is TGTGCCAGTAGTTCTCCTAGGTCCAGCGGGAGTTACACCGGGGAGCTGTTTTTT. This chain joins TRBV19 and TRBJ2-2; 8 bases are shared with TRBD2. This CDR3 has 18 residues. V gave up 5 bases and J gave up 3 bases; unmatched junction bases: 14. Germline CDR1 and CDR2: LNHDA and SQIVND (reference sequence).

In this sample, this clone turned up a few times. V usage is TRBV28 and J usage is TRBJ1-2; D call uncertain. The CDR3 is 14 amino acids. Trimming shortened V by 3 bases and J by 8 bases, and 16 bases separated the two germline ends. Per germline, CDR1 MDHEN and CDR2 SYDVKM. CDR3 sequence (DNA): TGTGCCAGCAGTTTTAGGAGTCTTGGGCGCGGCTACACCTTC. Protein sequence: CASSFRSLGRGYTF.

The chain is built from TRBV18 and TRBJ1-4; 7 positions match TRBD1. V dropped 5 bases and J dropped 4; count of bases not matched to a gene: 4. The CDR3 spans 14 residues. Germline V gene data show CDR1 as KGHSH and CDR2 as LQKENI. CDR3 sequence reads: CASSSGQFNEKLFF. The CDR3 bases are TGTGCCAGCTCATCGGGACAGTTTAATGAAAAACTGTTTTTT.

CDR3 in DNA: TGTGCCAGCAGCTATTACAATCTAGCGGGAGGGAACAATGAGCAGTTCTTC. It specifies CASSYYNLAGGNNEQFF. The chain is built from TRBV7-3 and TRBJ2-1; 12 nucleotides align to TRBD2. The CDR3 extends over 17 amino acids. The trim removed 4 bases at V and 5 bases at J, leaving 9 bases unmatched. The germline CDR1 and CDR2 sequences are SGHTA and FQGTGA.

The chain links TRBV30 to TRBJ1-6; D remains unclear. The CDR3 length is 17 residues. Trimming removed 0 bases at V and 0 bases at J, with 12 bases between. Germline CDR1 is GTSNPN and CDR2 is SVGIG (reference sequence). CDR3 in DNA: TGTGCCTGGAGTGTAGGTCCTAGCGGCTCCTATAATTCACCCCTCCACTTT. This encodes CAWSVGPSGSYNSPLHF.

The CDR3 nucleotides are TGCGCCAGCCTCGGGGATAGCGGGAATGAGCAGTTCTTC. Translating it yields CASLGDSGNEQFF. The rearrangement links TRBV5-1 to TRBJ2-1; TRBD2 matches at 7 bases. The CDR3 runs 13 residues. V dropped 7 bases and J dropped 7; count of bases not matched to a gene: 8. Germline CDR1 reads SGHRS; CDR2 reads YFSETQ.

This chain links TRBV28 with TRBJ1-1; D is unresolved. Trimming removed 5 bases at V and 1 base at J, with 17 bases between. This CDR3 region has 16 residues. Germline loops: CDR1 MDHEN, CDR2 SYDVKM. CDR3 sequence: CASSPPGGRANTEAFF. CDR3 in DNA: TGTGCCAGCAGTCCGCCGGGAGGACGAGCGAACACTGAAGCTTTCTTT.

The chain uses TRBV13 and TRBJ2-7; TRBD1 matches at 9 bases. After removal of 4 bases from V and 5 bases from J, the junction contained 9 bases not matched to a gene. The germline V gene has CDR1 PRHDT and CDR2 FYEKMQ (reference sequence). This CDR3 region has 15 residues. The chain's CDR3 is CASSSYRDRADEQYF. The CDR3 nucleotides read TGTGCCAGCAGCTCCTACCGGGACAGGGCTGACGAGCAGTACTTC.

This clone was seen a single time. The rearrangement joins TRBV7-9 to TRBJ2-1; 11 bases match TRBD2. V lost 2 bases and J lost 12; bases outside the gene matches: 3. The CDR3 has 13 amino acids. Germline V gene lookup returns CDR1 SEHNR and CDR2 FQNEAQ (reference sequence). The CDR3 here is CASSLTLAGGQFF. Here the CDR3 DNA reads TGTGCCAGCAGCTTAACCCTAGCGGGAGGGCAGTTCTTC. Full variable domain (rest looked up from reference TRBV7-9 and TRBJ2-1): DTGVSQNPRHKITKRGQNVTFRCDPISEHNRLYWYRQTLGQGPEFLTYFQNEAQLEKSRLLSDRFSAERPKGSFSTLEIQRTEQGDSAMYLCASSLTLAGGQFFGPGTRLTVL.

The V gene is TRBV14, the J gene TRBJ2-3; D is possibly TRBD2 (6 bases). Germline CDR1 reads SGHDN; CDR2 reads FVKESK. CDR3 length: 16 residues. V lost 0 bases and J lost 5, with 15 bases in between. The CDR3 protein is CASSQDWRESGDTQYF. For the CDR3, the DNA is TGTGCCAGCAGCCAAGATTGGAGGGAGAGCGGAGATACGCAGTATTTT.

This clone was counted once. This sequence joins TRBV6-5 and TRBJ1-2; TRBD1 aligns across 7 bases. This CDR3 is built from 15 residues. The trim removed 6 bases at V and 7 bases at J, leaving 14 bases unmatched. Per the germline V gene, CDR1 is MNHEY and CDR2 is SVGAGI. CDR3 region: CASSPQAGGIAGYTF. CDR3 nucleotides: TGTGCCAGCAGCCCGCAGGCAGGGGGTATTGCTGGCTACACCTTC.

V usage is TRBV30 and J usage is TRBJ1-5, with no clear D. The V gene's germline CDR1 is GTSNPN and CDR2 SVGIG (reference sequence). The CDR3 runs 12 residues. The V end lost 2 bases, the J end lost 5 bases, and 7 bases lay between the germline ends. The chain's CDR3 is CAWSRADQPQHF. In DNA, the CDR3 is TGTGCCTGGAGTAGAGCGGATCAGCCCCAGCATTTT.

CDR3 amino acids: CASSAAGGVTEAFF. CDR3 DNA: TGTGCCAGCAGCGCAGCGGGGGGGGTCACTGAAGCTTTCTTT. The rearrangement links TRBV9 to TRBJ1-1, with D possibly being TRBD1 (5 bases). V lost 3 bases and J 4 bases, leaving 13 bases between the germline ends. Germline V gene lookup returns CDR1 SGDLS and CDR2 YYNGEE. This CDR3 has 14 amino acids.

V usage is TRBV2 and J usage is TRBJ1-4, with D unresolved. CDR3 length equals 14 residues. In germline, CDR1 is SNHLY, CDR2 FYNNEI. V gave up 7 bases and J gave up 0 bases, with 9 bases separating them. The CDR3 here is CASTSSATNEKLFF. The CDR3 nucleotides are TGTGCCAGCACCAGTTCGGCAACTAATGAAAAACTGTTTTTT.

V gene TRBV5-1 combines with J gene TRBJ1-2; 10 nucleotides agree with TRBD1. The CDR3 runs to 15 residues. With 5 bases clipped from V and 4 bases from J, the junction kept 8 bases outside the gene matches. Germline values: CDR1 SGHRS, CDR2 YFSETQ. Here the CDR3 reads CASSPPGTGVYGYTF. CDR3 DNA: TGCGCCAGCAGTCCTCCAGGGACAGGGGTCTATGGCTACACCTTC.

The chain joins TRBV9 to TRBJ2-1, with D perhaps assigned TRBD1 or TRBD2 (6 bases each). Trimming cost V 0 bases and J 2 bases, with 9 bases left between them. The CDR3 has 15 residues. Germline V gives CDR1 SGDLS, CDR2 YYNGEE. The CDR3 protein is CASSVGGGTYNEQFF. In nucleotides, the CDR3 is TGTGCCAGCAGCGTAGGAGGGGGGACCTACAATGAGCAGTTCTTC. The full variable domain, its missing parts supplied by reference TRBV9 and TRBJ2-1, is DSGVTQTPKHLITATGQRVTLRCSPRSGDLSVYWYQQSLDQGLQFLIQYYNGEERAKGNILERFSAQQFPDLHSELNLSSLELGDSALYFCASSVGGGTYNEQFFGPGTRLTVL.

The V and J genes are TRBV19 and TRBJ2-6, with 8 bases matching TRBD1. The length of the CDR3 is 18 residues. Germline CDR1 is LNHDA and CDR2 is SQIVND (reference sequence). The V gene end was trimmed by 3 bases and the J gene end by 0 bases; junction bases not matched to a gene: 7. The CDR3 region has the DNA TGTGCCAGTAGTATCTCGACAGGGGATAGCTCTGGGGCCAACGTCCTGACTTTC. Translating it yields CASSISTGDSSGANVLTF.

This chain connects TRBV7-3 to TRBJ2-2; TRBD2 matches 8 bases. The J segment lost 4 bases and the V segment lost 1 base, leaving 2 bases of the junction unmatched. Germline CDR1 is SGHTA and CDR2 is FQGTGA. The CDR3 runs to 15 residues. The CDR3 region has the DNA TGTGCCAGCAGCTTAAGTGGGACTAGCACCGGGGAGCTGTTTTTT. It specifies CASSLSGTSTGELFF.

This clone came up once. CDR3 DNA: TGTGCCAGCAGCTATCCGGGGTACGAGCAGTACTTC. Translation: CASSYPGYEQYF. V is TRBV3-1 (or the pseudogene TRBV3-2) and J is TRBJ2-7; tentatively, D is TRBD2 (5 bases). The CDR3 totals 12 residues. Trimming cost V 5 bases and J 4 bases, with 9 bases left between them. Looked up from germline, CDR1 is LGHDT and CDR2 is YNNKEL (reference sequence).

CDR3 protein: CASSEESGPYEQYF. The CDR3 DNA reads TGTGCCAGCAGTGAAGAGAGCGGTCCGTACGAGCAGTACTTC. The chain uses TRBV2 and TRBJ2-7; possible D gene TRBD2, 5 bases. V shed 1 base and J shed 4 bases, with 11 bases lying between them. CDR3 length equals 14 residues. In germline, CDR1 is SNHLY, CDR2 FYNNEI.

The CDR3 DNA is TGTGCCACCAGTGGTCCTTGGACTAGCGGGGGGATCTACGAGCAGTACTTC. Its protein product is CATSGPWTSGGIYEQYF. V gene TRBV24-1 combines with J gene TRBJ2-7; 14 bases match TRBD2. From germline, CDR1 is KGHDR and CDR2 SFDVKD. The CDR3 is made up of 17 amino acids. Trimming took 5 bases from V and 3 from J; bases not matched to a gene: 8.